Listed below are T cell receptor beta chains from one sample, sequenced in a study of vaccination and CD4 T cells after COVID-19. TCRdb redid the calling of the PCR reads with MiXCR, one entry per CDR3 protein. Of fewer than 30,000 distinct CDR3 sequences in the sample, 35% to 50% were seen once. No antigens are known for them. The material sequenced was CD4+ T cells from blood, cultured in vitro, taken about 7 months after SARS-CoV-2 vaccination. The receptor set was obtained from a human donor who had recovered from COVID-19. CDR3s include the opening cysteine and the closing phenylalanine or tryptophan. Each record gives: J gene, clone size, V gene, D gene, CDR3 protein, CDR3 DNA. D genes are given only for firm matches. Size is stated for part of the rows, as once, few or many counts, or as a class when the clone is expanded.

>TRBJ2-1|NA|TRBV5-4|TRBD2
CASSFQGRREDEQFF
TGTGCCAGCAGCTTTCAGGGGAGGCGGGAGGATGAGCAGTTCTTC
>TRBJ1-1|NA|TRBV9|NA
CASSPGVVLNTEAFF
TGTGCCAGCAGCCCCGGGGTAGTTCTGAACACTGAAGCTTTCTTT
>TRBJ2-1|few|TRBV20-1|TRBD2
CSASGQLAGAVEQFF
TGCAGTGCTAGTGGTCAGCTAGCGGGAGCGGTTGAGCAGTTCTTC
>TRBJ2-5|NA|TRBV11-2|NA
CASSPPWGTRGRETQYF
TGTGCTAGCAGCCCGCCATGGGGAACTAGGGGACGGGAGACCCAGTACTTC
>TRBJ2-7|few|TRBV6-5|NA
CASSLKRASVRQYF
TGTGCCAGCAGTTTAAAGCGGGCTTCTGTACGGCAGTACTTC
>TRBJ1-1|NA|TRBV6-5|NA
CASSYAGRGGAFF
TGTGCCAGCAGTTACGCAGGGCGAGGTGGTGCTTTCTTT
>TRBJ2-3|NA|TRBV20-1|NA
CSAPQWDTQYF
TGCAGTGCGCCCCAATGGGATACGCAGTATTTT
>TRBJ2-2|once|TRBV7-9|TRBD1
CASTRGQGYGTGELFF
TGTGCCAGCACCAGGGGGCAGGGCTACGGCACCGGGGAGCTGTTTTTT
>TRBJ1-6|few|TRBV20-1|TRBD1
CSAGGTGPSPLHF
TGCAGTGCTGGGGGGACAGGGCCTTCACCCCTCCACTTT
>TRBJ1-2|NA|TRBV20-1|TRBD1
CSARPPGQGKHGYTF
TGCAGTGCTAGACCCCCTGGACAGGGAAAACATGGCTACACCTTC
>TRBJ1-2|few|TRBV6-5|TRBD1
CASSLGQGNYGYTF
TGTGCCAGCAGTTTGGGACAGGGGAACTATGGCTACACCTTC
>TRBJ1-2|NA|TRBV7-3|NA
CASSLMAGANYGYTF
TGTGCCAGCAGCTTAATGGCCGGGGCTAACTATGGCTACACCTTC
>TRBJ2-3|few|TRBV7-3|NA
CASSYQGLTDTQYF
TGTGCCAGCAGCTATCAGGGGTTGACAGATACGCAGTATTTT
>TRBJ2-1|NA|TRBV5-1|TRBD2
CASSATSGHNEQFF
TGCGCCAGCAGCGCGACTAGCGGACACAATGAGCAGTTCTTC
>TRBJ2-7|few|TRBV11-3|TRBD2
CASSRSGSSYEQYF
TGTGCCAGCAGCCGTAGCGGGAGCTCCTACGAGCAGTACTTC
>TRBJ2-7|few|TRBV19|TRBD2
CARSTSGFSYEQYF
TGTGCCAGATCGACTAGCGGGTTTTCCTACGAGCAGTACTTC
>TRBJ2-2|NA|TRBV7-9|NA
CATVDRMAITGELFF
TGTGCCACCGTCGACAGGATGGCGATCACCGGGGAGCTGTTTTTT
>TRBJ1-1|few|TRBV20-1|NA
CCAFSDQAFF
TGCTGTGCCTTTTCAGACCAAGCTTTCTTT
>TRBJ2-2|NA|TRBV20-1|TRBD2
CSALRTSGRATGELFF
TGCAGTGCTCTAAGGACTAGCGGGAGGGCCACCGGGGAGCTGTTTTTT
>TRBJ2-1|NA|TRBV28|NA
CASTAPGRDSSYNEQFF
TGTGCCAGCACCGCGCCGGGGCGCGATAGCTCCTACAATGAGCAGTTCTTC
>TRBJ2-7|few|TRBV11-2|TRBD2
CASSLAGANYEQYF
TGTGCCAGCAGCTTGGCGGGAGCTAACTACGAGCAGTACTTC
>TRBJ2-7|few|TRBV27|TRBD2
CASRIAGKKGEQYF
TGTGCCAGCAGGATAGCGGGAAAGAAAGGCGAGCAGTACTTC
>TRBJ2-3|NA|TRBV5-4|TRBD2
CASRGTMGDTQYF
TGTGCCAGCAGAGGGACTATGGGAGATACGCAGTATTTT
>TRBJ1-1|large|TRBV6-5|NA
CASSYGWTPGGVNTEAFF
TGTGCCAGCAGTTACGGATGGACACCCGGGGGGGTGAACACTGAAGCTTTCTTT
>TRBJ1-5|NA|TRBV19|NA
CASRYREGNQPQHF
TGTGCCAGTAGGTACAGGGAGGGCAATCAGCCCCAGCATTTT
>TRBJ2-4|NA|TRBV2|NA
CASSLRGQAGLGNIQYF
TGTGCCAGCAGTTTGAGGGGCCAGGCGGGGTTAGGAAACATTCAGTACTTC
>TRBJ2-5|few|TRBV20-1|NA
CSARDSLAISRETQYF
TGCAGTGCTAGAGATAGCCTAGCTATCTCGCGGGAGACCCAGTACTTC
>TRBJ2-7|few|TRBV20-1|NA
CSASPLVAEQYF
TGCAGTGCTAGTCCGCTAGTAGCCGAGCAGTACTTC
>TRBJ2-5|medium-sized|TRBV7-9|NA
CASSLAPETQYF
TGTGCCAGCAGCTTAGCGCCAGAGACCCAGTACTTC
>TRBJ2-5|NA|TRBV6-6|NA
CASSRLTASQETQYF
TGTGCCAGCAGTCGGCTGACAGCTAGCCAAGAGACCCAGTACTTC
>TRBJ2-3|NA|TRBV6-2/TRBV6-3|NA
CASRGTVTDTQYF
TGTGCCAGCAGAGGAACAGTCACAGATACGCAGTATTTT
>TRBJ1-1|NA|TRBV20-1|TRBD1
CSAGGQVVGAEAFF
TGCAGTGCTGGAGGACAGGTCGTTGGCGCTGAAGCTTTCTTT
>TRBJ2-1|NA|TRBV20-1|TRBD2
CSASGGTSGINEQFF
TGCAGTGCTAGTGGTGGGACTAGCGGAATAAATGAGCAGTTCTTC
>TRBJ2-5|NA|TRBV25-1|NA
CASQTRQQETQYF
TGTGCCAGCCAAACCAGACAGCAAGAGACCCAGTACTTC
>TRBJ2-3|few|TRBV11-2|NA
CASSQTSTDTQYF
TGTGCCAGCAGCCAAACGAGCACAGATACGCAGTATTTT
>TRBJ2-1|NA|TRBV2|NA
CASAQKGAHEQFF
TGTGCCAGCGCACAGAAAGGAGCGCATGAGCAGTTCTTC
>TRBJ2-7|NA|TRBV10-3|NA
CAISVQGDEQYF
TGTGCCATCAGCGTACAGGGCGACGAGCAGTACTTC
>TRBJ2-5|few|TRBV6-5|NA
CASSYSNPRETQYF
TGTGCCAGCAGTTACTCGAACCCCAGAGAGACCCAGTACTTC
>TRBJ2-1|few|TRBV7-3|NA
CASSSTSEHNEQFF
TGTGCCAGCAGTTCCACGAGCGAGCACAATGAGCAGTTCTTC
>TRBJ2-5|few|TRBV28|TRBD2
CASSLFGTSGLPQYF
TGTGCCAGCAGTTTATTCGGGACTAGCGGCCTCCCCCAGTACTTC
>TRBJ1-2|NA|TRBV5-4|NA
CASSLARIDYGYTF
TGTGCCAGCAGCTTGGCTAGGATCGACTATGGCTACACCTTC
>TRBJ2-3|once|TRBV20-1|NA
CSARDQSKRRTDTQYF
TGCAGTGCTAGAGATCAGAGCAAGCGCCGCACAGATACGCAGTATTTT
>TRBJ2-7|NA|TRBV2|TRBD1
CASQVGQGAFYEQYF
TGTGCCAGCCAAGTGGGTCAGGGGGCTTTCTACGAGCAGTACTTC
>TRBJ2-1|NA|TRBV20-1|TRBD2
CSARDHRGRADFNYNEQFF
TGCAGTGCTAGAGATCATCGCGGGAGGGCCGATTTCAATTACAATGAGCAGTTCTTC
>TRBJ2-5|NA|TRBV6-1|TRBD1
CASSAEGQAGETQYF
TGTGCCAGCAGTGCGGAGGGACAGGCCGGGGAGACCCAGTACTTC
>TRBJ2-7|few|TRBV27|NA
CASSLSGRVIGEQYF
TGTGCCAGCAGTTTATCGGGCAGGGTAATAGGCGAGCAGTACTTC
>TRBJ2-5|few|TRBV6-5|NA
CASSYLDRETQYF
TGTGCCAGCAGTTACCTCGACAGAGAGACCCAGTACTTC
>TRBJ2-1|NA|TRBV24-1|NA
CATSDTLRGLSSYNEQFF
TGTGCCACCAGTGACACCCTACGGGGCTTGAGCTCCTACAATGAGCAGTTCTTC
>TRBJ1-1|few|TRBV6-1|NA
CASREQGRAEAFF
TGTGCCAGCAGAGAACAGGGAAGGGCTGAAGCTTTCTTT
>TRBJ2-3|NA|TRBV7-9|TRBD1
CASSLGTGGEADTQYF
TGTGCCAGCAGCTTAGGGACAGGGGGCGAAGCAGATACGCAGTATTTT
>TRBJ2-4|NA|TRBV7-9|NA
CASSLLVGSAKNIQYF
TGTGCCAGCAGCTTACTGGTCGGGAGCGCCAAAAACATTCAGTACTTC
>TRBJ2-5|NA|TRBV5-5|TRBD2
CASLWREAQETQYF
TGTGCCAGCTTATGGCGGGAGGCCCAAGAGACCCAGTACTTC
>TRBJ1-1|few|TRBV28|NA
CASSFLGREAFF
TGTGCCAGCAGTTTCTTAGGTAGAGAAGCTTTCTTT
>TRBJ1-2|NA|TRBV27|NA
CASRGIRNYGYTF
TGTGCCAGCAGAGGGATTAGGAACTATGGCTACACCTTC
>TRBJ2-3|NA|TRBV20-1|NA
CSAIPGSDTQYF
TGCAGTGCGATACCAGGGTCAGATACGCAGTATTTT
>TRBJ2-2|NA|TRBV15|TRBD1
CATSGDRGLYTGELFF
TGTGCCACCAGCGGAGACAGGGGGCTGTACACCGGGGAGCTGTTTTTT
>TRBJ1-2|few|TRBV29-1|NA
CSVDRAGYTF
TGCAGCGTTGATAGAGCTGGCTACACCTTC